These 29 T cell receptor beta chains were sequenced from one sample in a study of cytomegalovirus exposure and HLA in healthy donors. The PCR had 60 Vbeta and 13 Jbeta primers. Here immunoSEQ multiplex PCR was the method, and the copy in TCRdb shows in-frame clones only, minus some. The sample includes 150,000 or so clones, 60% to 85% seen only once; the top ten take roughly 2%. The sequenced sample was PBMCs. The receptors were sampled from a man in his forties or fifties in good health and CMV-seropositive.

The genes are TRBV7-2 and TRBJ2-3; 15 bases are a match to TRBD2. Germline trimming cut 5 bases from V and 2 bases from J; bases unmatched to any gene: 5. Germline values: CDR1 SGHTA, CDR2 FQGNSA. The CDR3 totals 17 residues. The DNA of the CDR3 is TGTGCCAGCAGCCCGGGACTAGCGGGGGGCTACACAGATACGCAGTATTTT. This codes for CASSPGLAGGYTDTQYF.

V is TRBV7-9 and J is TRBJ1-2, with 9 bases matching TRBD1. Germline loops: CDR1 SEHNR, CDR2 FQNEAQ (reference sequence). V lost 5 bases to trimming and J lost 8 bases; unmatched junction nucleotides: 9. CDR3 length: 14 amino acids. In DNA form, the CDR3 reads TGTGCCAGCAGCGAATTGGGACAGGGAGGAGGCTACACCTTC. Protein product: CASSELGQGGGYTF. The complete variable domain, with remaining parts taken from reference TRBV7-9 and TRBJ1-2, reads DTGVSQNPRHKITKRGQNVTFRCDPISEHNRLYWYRQTLGQGPEFLTYFQNEAQLEKSRLLSDRFSAERPKGSFSTLEIQRTEQGDSAMYLCASSELGQGGGYTFGSGTRLTVV.

The gene calls are TRBV4-3 and TRBJ2-2; the match to TRBD2 covers 9 bases. V gave up 0 bases and J gave up 5 bases; unmatched junction bases: 4. Germline CDR1 reads LGHNA; CDR2 reads YSLEER. This CDR3 is built from 16 residues. CDR3 residues: CASSQDLAGETGELFF. In DNA, the CDR3 is TGCGCCAGCAGCCAAGATTTAGCGGGGGAAACCGGGGAGCTGTTTTTT.

The table lists this clone with a few counts. V usage is TRBV4-1 and J usage is TRBJ2-3; D possibly corresponds to TRBD1 (5 bases). V lost 0 bases and J lost 3, with 13 bases in between. CDR3 length: 16 amino acids. CDR1 MGHRA and CDR2 YSYEKL come from the germline V gene. CDR3 in DNA: TGCGCCAGCAGCCAAGATGCAGGGAAGGCAACAGATACGCAGTATTTT. Translating gives CASSQDAGKATDTQYF.

The rearrangement uses TRBV14 and TRBJ2-5; 7 bases agree with TRBD2. The CDR3 runs to 12 residues. Germline assignment: CDR1 SGHDN and CDR2 FVKESK. The ends lost 0 bases at V and 10 bases at J; junction bases unmatched: 2. CDR3 in amino acids: CASSQDAGVQYF. In DNA form, the CDR3 reads TGTGCCAGCAGCCAAGATGCGGGGGTCCAGTACTTC. The variable domain in full, completed from reference TRBV14 and TRBJ2-5, reads EAGVTQFPSHSVIEKGQTVTLRCDPISGHDNLYWYRRVMGKEIKFLLHFVKESKQDESGMPNNRFLAERTGGTYSTLKVQPAELEDSGVYFCASSQDAGVQYFGPGTRLLVL.

The chain couples TRBV5-1 to TRBJ1-2; 8 nucleotides line up with TRBD1. The CDR3 is made up of 14 amino acids. The ends lost 4 bases at V and 6 bases at J; junction bases unmatched: 8. From germline, CDR1 is SGHRS and CDR2 YFSETQ. This CDR3 reads CASSPRTGRDGYTF. CDR3 DNA sequence: TGCGCCAGCAGCCCCAGGACAGGGCGGGATGGCTACACCTTC.

The chain combines TRBV6-1 with TRBJ2-7; D is uncertain. The CDR3 is 10 residues long. CDR1 and CDR2 (germline): MNHNS, SASEGT. Trimming left V 9 bases short and J 4 bases short, with 7 bases between. Here the CDR3 reads CASSLYEQYF. CDR3 bases: TGTGCCAGTTCTCTTTACGAGCAGTACTTC.

The rearrangement joins TRBV20-1 to TRBJ2-4; D gene uncertain. CDR1 and CDR2 from the germline V gene are DFQATT and SNEGSKA (reference sequence). Trimming took off 3 bases at V and 8 bases at J, with 8 bases between the two ends. The CDR3 is 11 residues long. CDR3 coding DNA: TGCAGTGCTAGTTGGCTGGACATTCAGTACTTC. As protein: CSASWLDIQYF.

The J gene is TRBJ1-6, the V gene TRBV4-2; 9 bases match TRBD1. Germline V gives CDR1 LGHNA, CDR2 YNFKEQ. V dropped 3 bases and J dropped 7; count of bases not matched to a gene: 4. This CDR3 region has 15 residues. The CDR3: CASSQGGQGNSPLHF. The CDR3 DNA sequence: TGTGCCAGCAGCCAGGGGGGACAGGGAAATTCACCCCTCCACTTT.

The chain links TRBV4-3 to TRBJ2-2; D ambiguous. CDR1 is LGHNA, CDR2 YSLEER, per germline. This CDR3 spans 15 amino acids. Trimming removed 0 bases from V and 0 bases from J, with 5 bases in between. The CDR3 nucleotides read TGCGCCAGCAGCCAAGATCTTACGAACACCGGGGAGCTGTTTTTT. This gives the protein CASSQDLTNTGELFF.

J is TRBJ2-7 and V is TRBV7-2, with 10 bases matching TRBD2. The CDR3 runs 16 residues. The germline V gene encodes CDR1 SGHTA and CDR2 FQGNSA. With 1 base clipped from V and 6 bases from J, the junction kept 9 bases outside the gene matches. The CDR3 is CASSLGFSGGAAEQYF. For the CDR3, the DNA is TGTGCCAGCAGCTTAGGCTTCAGCGGGGGGGCCGCCGAGCAGTACTTC.

The chain uses TRBV5-1 and TRBJ2-1, with 14 positions matching TRBD2. Trimming took 4 bases from V and 0 from J; bases not matched to a gene: 9. The germline CDR1 and CDR2 sequences are SGHRS and YFSETQ. The CDR3 length is 19 residues. In nucleotides, the CDR3 is TGCGCCAGCAGCCCACGCGGACTAGCGGGGGGAAACTCCTACAATGAGCAGTTCTTC. Its translation: CASSPRGLAGGNSYNEQFF.

The genes are TRBV28 and TRBJ1-2; 8 nucleotides agree with TRBD1. This CDR3 is 13 amino acids long. With 6 bases clipped from V and 4 bases from J, the junction kept 4 bases outside the gene matches. Germline CDR1 MDHEN, CDR2 SYDVKM. CDR3 sequence (DNA): TGTGCCAGCAGCCAAGACAGGGGCTATGGCTACACCTTC. This gives the protein CASSQDRGYGYTF.

The chain has TRBV6-6 and TRBJ2-4; D might be TRBD2 (5 bases). Between the trimmed V and J ends, which lost 6 bases and 1 base, there was a span of 16 bases. The CDR3 runs 16 residues. CDR1 MNHNY and CDR2 SVGAGI come from the germline V gene (reference sequence). In DNA, the CDR3 is TGTGCCAGCAGCTATAGCGCCATGACCGCCAAAAACATTCAGTACTTC. This sequence encodes CASSYSAMTAKNIQYF.

The V and J genes are TRBV4-2 and TRBJ2-7; 8 bases agree with TRBD1. This CDR3 is built from 15 residues. Trimming cost V 1 base and J 1 base; bases outside gene matches: 3. The V gene's germline CDR1 is LGHNA and CDR2 YNFKEQ. CDR3 sequence reads: CASSQGQGLSYEQYF. In nucleotides, the CDR3 is TGTGCCAGCAGCCAAGGACAGGGGCTATCCTACGAGCAGTACTTC.

Here the CDR3 reads CASSLEEGGEQFF. CDR3 bases: TGTGCCAGCAGCTTAGAAGAGGGCGGTGAGCAGTTCTTC. The rearrangement links TRBV11-2 to TRBJ2-1; possible D gene TRBD2, 5 bases. This CDR3 contains 13 residues. The V end lost 0 bases, the J end lost 9 bases, and 9 bases lay between the germline ends. The germline V gene has CDR1 SGHAT and CDR2 FQNNGV.

The gene calls are TRBV27 and TRBJ2-5, with D possibly matching TRBD2 (5 bases). This CDR3 region has 15 residues. Trimming removed 6 bases from V and 11 bases from J, with 25 bases in between. Germline lookup yields CDR1 MNHEY and CDR2 SMNVEV (reference sequence). The CDR3: CASSIVGFSVREQYF. The CDR3 DNA reads as TGTGCCAGCAGCATCGTCGGCTTTTCCGTTAGGGAGCAGTACTTC.

The chain links TRBV28 to TRBJ2-1; a weak D match, TRBD1 (5 bases). Looked up from germline, CDR1 is MDHEN and CDR2 is SYDVKM. Trimming stripped 3 bases from V and 0 bases from J, with 9 bases between. This CDR3 has 15 amino acids. The CDR3 region is CASSFSGISYNEQFF. The CDR3 DNA follows: TGTGCCAGCAGTTTCTCAGGGATCTCCTACAATGAGCAGTTCTTC.

The J gene is TRBJ1-1, the V gene TRBV5-5; D possibly corresponds to TRBD1 (5 bases). With 5 bases removed from V and 0 bases from J, the gap between germline ends came to 17 bases. The length of the CDR3 is 16 residues. The germline gives CDR1 SGHKS, CDR2 YYEKEE (reference sequence). Here the CDR3 reads CASRNLAGRVNTEAFF. CDR3 nucleotide sequence: TGTGCCAGCAGAAATCTAGCGGGACGGGTGAACACTGAAGCTTTCTTT.

The chain couples TRBV29-1 to TRBJ2-7, with D unclear. The V gene's germline CDR1 is SQVTM and CDR2 ANQGSEA. V was shortened by 4 bases and J by 3 bases, with 10 bases between the two germline ends. This CDR3 is built from 12 residues. The chain's CDR3 is CSVAGFSYEQYF. The CDR3 nucleotides read TGCAGCGTTGCCGGTTTTAGCTACGAGCAGTACTTC.

The chain has TRBV5-6 and TRBJ2-7, with 9 nucleotides matching TRBD1. J gave up 5 bases and V 3 bases, and 3 bases lay outside the gene matches. In germline, CDR1 is SGHDT, CDR2 YYEEEE. This CDR3 region has 13 residues. In DNA, the CDR3 is TGTGCCAGCAGCTGGGACAGGGTCAACGAGCAGTACTTC. This codes for CASSWDRVNEQYF.

The chain is built from TRBV29-1 and TRBJ2-7; TRBD2 aligns across 14 bases. The germline CDR1 and CDR2 sequences are SQVTM and ANQGSEA. The CDR3 covers 15 residues. The ends lost 6 bases at V and 2 bases at J; junction bases unmatched: 6. The CDR3 nucleotides are TGCAGCGTGGAGGGGACTAGCGGGGGTACCTACGAGCAGTACTTC. It yields the protein CSVEGTSGGTYEQYF.

The V gene is TRBV4-2, the J gene TRBJ2-1; 8 bases are a match to TRBD2. Germline CDR1 is LGHNA and CDR2 is YNFKEQ. The CDR3 is 18 residues long. The junction had 9 bases not matched to a gene; V was cut back by 0 bases and J by 2 bases. The CDR3 loop is CASSQDRGAGAAYNEQFF. The CDR3 nucleotides read TGTGCCAGCAGCCAAGACCGTGGAGCGGGGGCCGCCTACAATGAGCAGTTCTTC.

This clone turned up a few times. V and J are TRBV21-1 and TRBJ2-1; the tabulated D call, TRBD2, remains unverified against the DNA. TRBV21-1 is described as a pseudogene. This CDR3 has 15 residues. This CDR3 reads CASSKEEVSYNEQFF. The CDR3 bases are TGTGCCAGCAGCAAAGAGGAGGTTTCCTACAATGAGCAGTTCTTC.

The chain couples TRBV7-6 to TRBJ1-1; 8 bases map to TRBD1. CDR1 and CDR2 from the germline V gene are SGHVS and FNYEAQ. V lost 5 bases to trimming and J lost 4 bases; unmatched junction nucleotides: 12. The CDR3 sequence is 16 residues long. Written as DNA, the CDR3 is TGTGCCAGCAGCCCTTCCGGACAGGGAGAGGGCACTGAAGCTTTCTTT. This encodes CASSPSGQGEGTEAFF.

The V call is TRBV11-2, the J call TRBJ1-3; a weak D match, TRBD1 (5 bases). This CDR3 is built from 13 residues. The germline CDR1 and CDR2 sequences are SGHAT and FQNNGV. V lost 3 bases and J lost 5, with 8 bases in between. The CDR3 sequence is CASSLGQRNTIYF. For the CDR3, the DNA is TGTGCCAGCAGCTTGGGGCAAAGAAACACCATATATTTT.

V gene TRBV5-4 combines with J gene TRBJ2-7, with D possibly being TRBD1 (6 bases). Germline-derived CDR1 and CDR2 are SGHNT and YYREEE (reference sequence). V was shortened by 4 bases and J by 3 bases, with 14 bases between the two germline ends. The CDR3 consists of 14 residues. CDR3 coding DNA: TGTGCCAGCAGCGCCCGGGACACCAACTACGAGCAGTACTTC. Translation: CASSARDTNYEQYF.

This clone has only a few counts. The chain combines TRBV27 with TRBJ1-6; D is possibly TRBD1 (5 bases). Trimming cost V 6 bases and J 3 bases, with 12 bases left between them. The CDR3 consists of 15 residues. CDR1 and CDR2 (germline): MNHEY, SMNVEV (reference sequence). CDR3 in amino acids: CASSQDSNYNSPLHF. CDR3 sequence (DNA): TGTGCCAGCAGCCAAGACAGCAACTATAATTCACCCCTCCACTTT.

The chain employs TRBV7-9 and TRBJ2-1, with TRBD2 matching over 10 bases. CDR3 length: 14 residues. The germline V gene has CDR1 SEHNR and CDR2 FQNEAQ (reference sequence). Trimming removed 3 bases from V and 9 bases from J; junction bases left unmatched: 5. The CDR3: CASSFSGGAPEQFF. The DNA for the CDR3 is TGTGCCAGCAGCTTCAGCGGGGGGGCCCCTGAGCAGTTCTTC.